These 22 T cell receptor beta chains came from one sample sequenced in a study of response to subunit inactivated influenza vaccine. TCRdb ran MiXCR on the RT-PCR reads and lists one entry per CDR3 protein. The sample lists hundreds of thousands of distinct CDR3 sequences; 7.6% were seen once. Source: PBMCs from blood, taken less than 25 months after vaccination. These receptors were taken from a man aged 45-69 years who received an inactivated influenza vaccine.

This clonotype showed up many times. V is TRBV11-3 and J is TRBJ1-4, with 7 bases fitting TRBD1. With V trimmed by 4 bases and J by 5 bases, 13 bases remained unmatched. The CDR3 spans 17 residues. Germline CDR1 is SGHNT and CDR2 is YENEEA. CDR3 amino acids: CASSYGTEKASNEKLFF. The CDR3 DNA follows: TGTGCCAGCAGCTACGGGACAGAAAAAGCCTCCAATGAAAAACTGTTTTTT.

This clonotype was found a few times. The rearrangement links TRBV5-5 to TRBJ2-3, with 8 bases fitting TRBD1. The V gene end was trimmed by 0 bases and the J gene end by 2 bases; junction bases not matched to a gene: 5. Germline V gene lookup returns CDR1 SGHKS and CDR2 YYEKEE (reference sequence). CDR3 length equals 16 residues. Here the CDR3 reads CASSLEDREPTDTQYF. As DNA, the CDR3 is TGTGCCAGCAGCTTGGAGGACAGGGAACCCACAGATACGCAGTATTTT.

This clonotype appeared many times. The gene calls are TRBV24-1 and TRBJ2-7; either TRBD1 or TRBD2 may supply D (5 bases each). Germline assignment: CDR1 KGHDR and CDR2 SFDVKD. V was pared by 5 bases and J by 5 bases, with 18 bases between. The CDR3 length is 15 residues. CDR3 protein: CATSVHGAGSNEQYF. CDR3 DNA sequence: TGTGCCACCAGTGTCCACGGGGCAGGGTCCAACGAGCAGTACTTC.

This clonotype was seen ten or more times. The chain couples TRBV12-3 or TRBV12-4 to TRBJ2-7; no clear D. CDR3 length: 11 amino acids. V was pared by 5 bases and J by 2 bases, with 4 bases between. CDR3: CASSPTYEQYF. The CDR3 DNA reads TGTGCCAGCAGTCCGACCTACGAGCAGTACTTC.

This clonotype was seen repeatedly, ten times or more. This rearrangement joins TRBV5-1 to TRBJ1-4; 9 nucleotides agree with TRBD1. This CDR3 comprises 16 residues. With 5 bases clipped from V and 5 bases from J, the junction kept 10 bases outside the gene matches. Germline CDR1 SGHRS, CDR2 YFSETQ. The CDR3 here is CASRRSTGGENEKLFF. The CDR3 DNA sequence: TGCGCCAGCAGACGCTCCACAGGGGGCGAAAATGAAAAACTGTTTTTT.

The chain joins TRBV7-3 to TRBJ2-3, with 8 bases matching TRBD1. The CDR3 is 14 residues long. Per germline, CDR1 SGHTA and CDR2 FQGTGA. V dropped 3 bases and J dropped 6; count of bases not matched to a gene: 5. CDR3 residues: CASSFHRGADTQYF. CDR3 nucleotide sequence: TGTGCCAGCAGCTTCCACAGGGGGGCCGATACGCAGTATTTT.

In this sample, this clonotype turned up many times. CDR3 protein: CAISVSGADTGELFF. The CDR3 DNA reads as TGTGCCATCAGTGTTTCGGGAGCGGACACCGGGGAGCTGTTTTTT. V and J are TRBV10-3 and TRBJ2-2; tentatively, D is TRBD2 (6 bases). Germline V CDR1 and CDR2: ENHRY, SYGVKD. The ends were cut back, 4 bases at V and 3 bases at J, with 12 bases in the middle. The length of the CDR3 is 15 residues.

The chain carries TRBV7-6 and TRBJ2-5; 9 nucleotides align to TRBD1. Germline lookup yields CDR1 SGHVS and CDR2 FNYEAQ. The trim removed 1 base at V and 4 bases at J, leaving 10 bases unmatched. The CDR3 has 17 residues. The CDR3 DNA reads as TGTGCCAGCAGCTTAGTGGGGCCCGGGACAGGGTTAGAGACCCAGTACTTC. Protein: CASSLVGPGTGLETQYF.

This clonotype was observed a handful of times. V is TRBV4-3 and J is TRBJ2-1, with TRBD2 identical over 8 bases. The CDR3 runs 17 residues. Germline CDR1 and CDR2: LGHNA and YSLEER. Trimming at V came to 0 bases and at J to 6 bases, leaving 10 bases not matched to a gene. The CDR3 loop is CASSQERSLAGRNEQFF. CDR3 DNA sequence: TGCGCCAGCAGCCAAGAGAGGAGCCTAGCGGGCCGCAATGAGCAGTTCTTC.

This clonotype has more than one count but fewer than ten. The chain employs TRBV7-9 and TRBJ2-7, with unresolved D. This CDR3 has 12 amino acids. V lost 4 bases, J lost 6 bases, and 10 bases lay in between. Germline assignment: CDR1 SEHNR and CDR2 FQNEAQ (reference sequence). Here the CDR3 DNA reads TGTGCCAGCAGCTCAGTCGGGCCCGAGCAGTACTTC. Encoded protein: CASSSVGPEQYF. Supplemented by reference TRBV7-9 and TRBJ2-7, the full variable domain reads DTGVSQNPRHKITKRGQNVTFRCDPISEHNRLYWYRQTLGQGPEFLTYFQNEAQLEKSRLLSDRFSAERPKGSFSTLEIQRTEQGDSAMYLCASSSVGPEQYFGPGTRLTVT.

The chain uses TRBV4-3 and TRBJ2-7; D gene ambiguous. V was cut by 0 bases and J by 3 bases, with 9 bases left in between. The CDR3 has 14 amino acids. Germline CDR1 LGHNA, CDR2 YSLEER. The CDR3 spells CASSQDFAFYEQYF. The CDR3 nucleotides read TGCGCCAGCAGCCAAGATTTTGCCTTCTACGAGCAGTACTTC.

At least ten counts were recorded for this clonotype. The rearrangement links TRBV5-1 to TRBJ1-1, with 11 positions matching TRBD1. CDR3 size: 13 residues. Germline-derived CDR1 and CDR2 are SGHRS and YFSETQ. V lost 2 bases and J lost 8; bases outside the gene matches: 2. In DNA form, the CDR3 reads TGCGCCAGCAGCTTTGGACAGGGGGCGGAAGCTTTCTTT. Translation: CASSFGQGAEAFF.

This clonotype was recorded at least ten times. The CDR3 DNA is TGTGCCAGCAAAATCAGCGGGACTAGCTTAGTCAAAAACATTCAGTACTTC. This encodes CASKISGTSLVKNIQYF. This sequence joins TRBV12-3 or TRBV12-4 and TRBJ2-4, with 9 bases that match TRBD2. V lost 7 bases and J lost 3; bases outside the gene matches: 13. This CDR3 has 17 amino acids.

The chain employs TRBV7-2 and TRBJ2-1; 7 bases are shared with TRBD1. The CDR3 totals 14 residues. Per the germline V gene, CDR1 is SGHTA and CDR2 is FQGNSA. J gave up 4 bases and V 5 bases, and 5 bases lay outside the gene matches. For the CDR3, the DNA is TGTGCCAGCAGCGCTAGGGGGCCTTACAATGAGCAGTTCTTC. This translates into CASSARGPYNEQFF.

This clonotype has just a few counts. V and J are TRBV7-3 and TRBJ1-1; D is perhaps TRBD1 (6 bases). This CDR3 has 16 residues. CDR1 is SGHTA, CDR2 FQGTGA, per germline. V was pared by 2 bases and J by 2 bases, with 15 bases between. The CDR3, as DNA: TGTGCCAGCAGCTTACCAGGGGTGGCTATTAACACTGAAGCTTTCTTT. It specifies CASSLPGVAINTEAFF.

The sample holds a few counts of this clonotype. The chain is built from TRBV4-3 and TRBJ2-1, with D possibly TRBD1 on 6 matching bases. Trimming took off 0 bases at V and 4 bases at J, with 13 bases between the two ends. The CDR3 sequence is 16 residues long. CDR1 and CDR2 from the germline V gene are LGHNA and YSLEER. The CDR3 spells CASSQDYGTPYNEQFF. CDR3 nucleotides: TGCGCCAGCAGCCAAGACTACGGGACACCTTACAATGAGCAGTTCTTC.

This clonotype was counted only a few times. The rearrangement links TRBV6-2 or TRBV6-3 to TRBJ2-6, with 9 bases lining up with TRBD1. The germline V gene encodes CDR1 MNHEY and CDR2 SVGEGT. CDR3 length: 18 residues. V lost 10 bases to trimming and J lost 2 bases; unmatched junction nucleotides: 15. Here the CDR3 DNA reads TGTGCCACTCACCGAACCGGGACAGGGTTTACTGGGGCCAACGTCCTGACTTTC. Translated: CATHRTGTGFTGANVLTF.

This clonotype was seen only a few times. V is TRBV3-1 and J is TRBJ2-7, with TRBD1 as a possible D gene (6 bases). The V and J ends lost 4 bases and 6 bases respectively, with 25 bases between them. Germline lookup yields CDR1 LGHDT and CDR2 YNNKEL (reference sequence). This CDR3 spans 17 amino acids. CDR3 DNA: TGTGCCAGCAGCCCGTCCCTGTCTACCGGGACAAGGGGCGAGCAGTACTTC. It is translated as CASSPSLSTGTRGEQYF.

This clonotype was counted a few times. The chain is built from TRBV6-5 and TRBJ2-7, with 15 bases aligning to TRBD2. Germline trimming cut 1 base from V and 7 bases from J; bases unmatched to any gene: 14. This CDR3 has 19 residues. In germline, CDR1 is MNHEY, CDR2 SVGAGI. CDR3 sequence: CASSYFLTGTSGRSTEQYF. The CDR3 DNA reads as TGTGCCAGCAGTTACTTTTTGACAGGGACTAGCGGGAGGTCTACGGAGCAGTACTTC.

This clonotype came up many times. The chain is built from TRBV3-1 and TRBJ1-1; D remains unclear. Germline loops: CDR1 LGHDT, CDR2 YNNKEL (reference sequence). This CDR3 region has 12 residues. The germline V and J ends were trimmed by 3 bases and 10 bases, with 12 bases remaining between them. Here the CDR3 DNA reads TGTGCCAGCAGCCAGAGCTCTCTTGGAGCTTTCTTT. Encoded protein: CASSQSSLGAFF. Based on the CDR3 plus reference TRBV3-1 and TRBJ1-1, the full variable domain is DTAVSQTPKYLVTQMGNDKSIKCEQNLGHDTMYWYKQDSKKFLKIMFSYNNKELIINETVPNRFSPKSPDKAHLNLHINSLELGDSAVYFCASSQSSLGAFFGQGTRLTVV.

The sample holds a few counts of this clonotype. The V gene is TRBV6-1, the J gene TRBJ1-5; D uncertain. Germline V gives CDR1 MNHNS, CDR2 SASEGT. V was cut by 2 bases and J by 5 bases, with 10 bases left in between. There are 14 residues in the CDR3. The CDR3 loop reads CASSEHRTYQPQHF. CDR3 DNA: TGTGCCAGCAGTGAACACCGGACTTATCAGCCCCAGCATTTT.

This clonotype showed up many times. This chain's CDR3 is CASSGLIAESSYNEQFF. As DNA, the CDR3 is TGTGCCAGCAGCGGCCTCATAGCGGAAAGCTCCTACAATGAGCAGTTCTTC. This chain links TRBV7-6 with TRBJ2-1, with a tentative D call TRBD2 (6 bases). The CDR3 spans 17 residues. The V and J ends lost 5 bases and 0 bases respectively, with 17 bases between them. The V gene's germline CDR1 is SGHVS and CDR2 FNYEAQ.